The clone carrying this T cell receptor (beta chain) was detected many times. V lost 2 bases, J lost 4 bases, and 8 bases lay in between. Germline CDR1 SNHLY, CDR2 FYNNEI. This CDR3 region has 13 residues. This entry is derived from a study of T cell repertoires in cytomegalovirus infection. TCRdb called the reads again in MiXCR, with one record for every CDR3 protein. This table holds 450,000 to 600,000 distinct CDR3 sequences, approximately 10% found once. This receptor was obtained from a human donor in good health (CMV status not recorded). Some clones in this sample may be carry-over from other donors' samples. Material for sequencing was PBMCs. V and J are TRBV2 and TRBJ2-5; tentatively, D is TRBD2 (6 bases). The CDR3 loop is CASSERRGETQYF. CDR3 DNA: TGTGCCAGCAGTGAAAGGAGGGGAGAGACCCAGTACTTC. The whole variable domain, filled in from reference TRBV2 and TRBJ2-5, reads EPEVTQTPSHQVTQMGQEVILRCVPISNHLYFYWYRQILGQKVEFLVSFYNNEISEKSEIFDDQFSVERPDGSNFTLKIRSTKLEDSAMYFCASSERRGETQYFGPGTRLLVL.